This paragraph covers one T cell receptor beta chain sequence. The repertoire was sequenced with immunoSEQ multiplex PCR; TCRdb's copy has only in-frame clones and lacks some. The sample shows about 95,000 clones, over 80% of them seen only once. Germline CDR1 and CDR2: MNHNS and SASEGT. Trimming took 1 base from V and 2 from J, leaving 6 bases between them. The CDR3 sequence is 15 residues long. This record belongs to a study of control samples from healthy donors and cancer patients. The sequence was obtained from a man aged 25-45 years in good health. V usage is TRBV6-1 and J usage is TRBJ1-6; D gene unclear. Sequencing was done on a sample of blood. The CDR3 sequence is CASSEGRTYNSPLHF. Here the CDR3 DNA reads TGTGCCAGCAGTGAAGGTCGTACCTATAATTCACCCCTCCACTTT.